Listed below are T cell receptor beta chains from one sample, sequenced in a study of blood T cells in healthy people across ages. TCRdb reanalysed the 5' RACE reads using MiXCR and keeps one entry per CDR3 protein. The data contain roughly 1.9 million distinct CDR3 sequences, about two fifths of them singletons. Source material: blood. The receptors stem from a human donor in good health. The CDR3 runs from the conserved cysteine through the conserved F or W. A D gene is named only where the DNA matches it firmly. The size field is filled for only some rows; it gives once, few, many or a size class.

v_gene	d_gene	j_gene	abundance	CDR3aa	CDR3nt
TRBV9	-	TRBJ1-2	-	CASSVGAAPNYGYTF	TGTGCCAGCAGCGTAGGGGCAGCGCCCAACTATGGCTACACCTTC
TRBV5-1	TRBD2	TRBJ2-1	-	CASKLGTSGGNEQFF	TGCGCCAGCAAACTGGGGACTAGCGGGGGGAATGAGCAGTTCTTC
TRBV7-3	-	TRBJ2-5	once	CASSLTPNTEAQYF	TGTGCCAGCAGCTTAACCCCCAACACAGAGGCCCAGTACTTC
TRBV5-1	TRBD2	TRBJ2-1	-	CASSWQPTSGGYEQFF	TGCGCCAGCAGCTGGCAACCGACTAGCGGGGGATATGAGCAGTTCTTC
TRBV4-1	TRBD1	TRBJ1-6	-	CASSQWGQPNNRLSPLHF	TGCGCCAGCAGCCAATGGGGACAGCCGAATAACAGGCTATCACCCCTCCACTTT
TRBV12-3/TRBV12-4	-	TRBJ2-1	few	CASSSDLKTGYNEQFF	TGTGCCAGCAGTTCGGACCTGAAGACGGGCTACAATGAGCAGTTCTTC
TRBV29-1	-	TRBJ2-5	many	CSVEKSGVTQQETQYF	TGCAGCGTTGAAAAGTCGGGCGTCACCCAACAAGAGACCCAGTACTTC
TRBV7-2	TRBD1	TRBJ2-5	-	CASSWMGTGGLETQYF	TGTGCCAGCAGCTGGATGGGGACAGGGGGCTTAGAGACCCAGTACTTC
TRBV29-1	-	TRBJ1-3	-	CSVEMSYSGNTIYF	TGCAGCGTTGAAATGAGCTACTCTGGAAACACCATATATTTT
TRBV27	-	TRBJ2-7	-	CASSMGRLYEQYF	TGTGCCAGCAGTATGGGACGTCTCTACGAGCAGTACTTC
TRBV7-2	TRBD1	TRBJ2-5	many	CASSFARPGQGEETQYF	TGTGCCAGCAGCTTCGCACGACCGGGACAGGGGGAAGAGACCCAGTACTTC
TRBV10-3	TRBD2	TRBJ2-3	-	CAISLAGDLTDTRYF	TGTGCCATCAGTCTAGCGGGGGATCTCACAGATACGCGGTATTTT